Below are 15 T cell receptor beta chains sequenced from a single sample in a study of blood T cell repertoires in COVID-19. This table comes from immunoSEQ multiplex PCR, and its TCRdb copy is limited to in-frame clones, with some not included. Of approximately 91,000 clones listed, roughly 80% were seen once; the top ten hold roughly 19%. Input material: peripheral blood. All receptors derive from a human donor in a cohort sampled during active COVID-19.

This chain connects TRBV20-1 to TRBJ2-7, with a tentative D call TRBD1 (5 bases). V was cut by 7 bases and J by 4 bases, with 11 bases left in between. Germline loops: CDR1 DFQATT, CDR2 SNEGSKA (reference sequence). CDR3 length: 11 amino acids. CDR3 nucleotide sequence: TGCAGTGTTACCCCAGGGTACGAGCAGTACTTC. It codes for CSVTPGYEQYF.

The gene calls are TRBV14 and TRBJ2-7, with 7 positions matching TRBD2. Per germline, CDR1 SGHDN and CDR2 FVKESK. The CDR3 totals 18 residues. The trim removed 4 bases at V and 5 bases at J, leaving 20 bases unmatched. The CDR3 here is CASSLLRASATSTHEQYF. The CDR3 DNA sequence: TGTGCCAGCAGCCTCCTTAGGGCTTCCGCGACTAGCACCCACGAGCAGTACTTC.

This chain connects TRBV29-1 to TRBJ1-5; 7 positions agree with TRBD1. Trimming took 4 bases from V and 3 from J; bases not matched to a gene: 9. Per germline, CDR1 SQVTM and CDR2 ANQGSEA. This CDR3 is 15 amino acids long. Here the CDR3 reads CSVAPSTGVNQPQHF. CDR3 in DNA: TGCAGCGTTGCCCCGTCAACAGGGGTCAATCAGCCCCAGCATTTT.

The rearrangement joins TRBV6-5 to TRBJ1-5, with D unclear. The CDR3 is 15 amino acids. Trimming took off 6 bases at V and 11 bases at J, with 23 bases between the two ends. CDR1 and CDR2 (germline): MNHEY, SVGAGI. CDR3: CASRAGIGLSTAQHF. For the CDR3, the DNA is TGTGCCAGCAGAGCAGGAATCGGACTCTCGACGGCCCAGCATTTT.

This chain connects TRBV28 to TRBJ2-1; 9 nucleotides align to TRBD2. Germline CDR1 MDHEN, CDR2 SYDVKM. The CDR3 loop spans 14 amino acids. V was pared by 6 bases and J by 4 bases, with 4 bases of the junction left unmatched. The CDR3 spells CASRPSGKYNEQFF. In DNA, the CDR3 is TGTGCCAGCAGACCTAGCGGGAAGTACAATGAGCAGTTCTTC.

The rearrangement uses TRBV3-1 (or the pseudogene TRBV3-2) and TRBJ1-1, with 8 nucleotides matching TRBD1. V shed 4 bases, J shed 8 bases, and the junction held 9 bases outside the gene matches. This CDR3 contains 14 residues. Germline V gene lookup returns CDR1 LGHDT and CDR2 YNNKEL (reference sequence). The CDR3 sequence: CASSLRDRRGEAFF. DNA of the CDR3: TGTGCCAGCAGCCTCCGGGACAGGCGGGGGGAAGCTTTCTTT.

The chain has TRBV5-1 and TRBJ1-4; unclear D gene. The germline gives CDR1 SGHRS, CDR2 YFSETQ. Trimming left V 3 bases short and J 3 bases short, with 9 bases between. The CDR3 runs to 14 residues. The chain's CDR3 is CASSSGIANEKLFF. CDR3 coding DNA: TGCGCCAGCAGCTCGGGGATAGCTAATGAAAAACTGTTTTTT.

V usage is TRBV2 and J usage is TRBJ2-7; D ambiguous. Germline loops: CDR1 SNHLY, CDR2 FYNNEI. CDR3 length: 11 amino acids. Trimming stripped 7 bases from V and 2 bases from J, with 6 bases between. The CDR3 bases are TGTGCCAGCAAGACAACCTACGAGCAGTACTTC. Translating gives CASKTTYEQYF.

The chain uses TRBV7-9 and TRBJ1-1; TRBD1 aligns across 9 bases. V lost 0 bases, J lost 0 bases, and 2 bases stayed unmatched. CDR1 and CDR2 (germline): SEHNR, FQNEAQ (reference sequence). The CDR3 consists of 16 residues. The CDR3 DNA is TGTGCCAGCAGCTTAGCCGGACAGGGGATGAACACTGAAGCTTTCTTT. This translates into CASSLAGQGMNTEAFF.

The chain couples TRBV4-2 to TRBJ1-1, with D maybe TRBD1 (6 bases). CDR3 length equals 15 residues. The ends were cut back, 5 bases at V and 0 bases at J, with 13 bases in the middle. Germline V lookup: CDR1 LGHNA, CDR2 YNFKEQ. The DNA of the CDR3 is TGTGCCAGCAGCGGCCTTGGGGGCATGAACACTGAAGCTTTCTTT. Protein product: CASSGLGGMNTEAFF.

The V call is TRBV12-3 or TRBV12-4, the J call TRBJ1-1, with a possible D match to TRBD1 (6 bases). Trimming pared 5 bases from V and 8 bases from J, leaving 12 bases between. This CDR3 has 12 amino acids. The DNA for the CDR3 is TGTGCCAGCAGTATGAGGGGGGGGGAAGCTTTCTTT. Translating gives CASSMRGGEAFF.

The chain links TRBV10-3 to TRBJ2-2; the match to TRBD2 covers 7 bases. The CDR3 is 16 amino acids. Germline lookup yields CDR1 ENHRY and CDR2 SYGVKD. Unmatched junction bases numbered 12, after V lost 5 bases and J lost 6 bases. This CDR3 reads CAISSRVAGAAGELFF. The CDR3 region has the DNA TGTGCCATCAGTTCCCGCGTGGCGGGAGCAGCCGGGGAGCTGTTTTTT.

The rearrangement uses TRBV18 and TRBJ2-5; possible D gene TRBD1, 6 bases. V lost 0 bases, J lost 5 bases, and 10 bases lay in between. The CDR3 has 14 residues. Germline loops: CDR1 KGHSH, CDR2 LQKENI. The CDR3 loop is CASSPPTGSETQYF. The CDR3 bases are TGTGCCAGCTCACCACCAACAGGGTCCGAGACCCAGTACTTC.

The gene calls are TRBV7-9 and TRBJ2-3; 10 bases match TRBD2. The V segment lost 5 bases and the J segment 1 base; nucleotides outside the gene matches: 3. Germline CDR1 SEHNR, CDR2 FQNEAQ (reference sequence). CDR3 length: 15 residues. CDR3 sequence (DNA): TGTGCCAGCAGCGCCGGGACTAGCGGCACAGATACGCAGTATTTT. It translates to CASSAGTSGTDTQYF.

The CDR3: CASSHGQGSSTF. CDR3 nucleotides: TGCGCCAGCAGCCATGGACAGGGATCTTCCACCTTC. The rearrangement uses TRBV5-1 and TRBJ1-2; 8 bases fit TRBD1. The J segment lost 13 bases and the V segment lost 4 bases, leaving 9 bases of the junction unmatched. The CDR3 consists of 12 residues. Germline CDR1 reads SGHRS; CDR2 reads YFSETQ. Combining the CDR3 with reference TRBV5-1 and TRBJ1-2 gives the whole variable domain KAGVTQTPRYLIKTRGQQVTLSCSPISGHRSVSWYQQTPGQGLQFLFEYFSETQRNKGNFPGRFSGRQFSNSRSEMNVSTLELGDSALYLCASSHGQGSSTFGSGTRLTVV.